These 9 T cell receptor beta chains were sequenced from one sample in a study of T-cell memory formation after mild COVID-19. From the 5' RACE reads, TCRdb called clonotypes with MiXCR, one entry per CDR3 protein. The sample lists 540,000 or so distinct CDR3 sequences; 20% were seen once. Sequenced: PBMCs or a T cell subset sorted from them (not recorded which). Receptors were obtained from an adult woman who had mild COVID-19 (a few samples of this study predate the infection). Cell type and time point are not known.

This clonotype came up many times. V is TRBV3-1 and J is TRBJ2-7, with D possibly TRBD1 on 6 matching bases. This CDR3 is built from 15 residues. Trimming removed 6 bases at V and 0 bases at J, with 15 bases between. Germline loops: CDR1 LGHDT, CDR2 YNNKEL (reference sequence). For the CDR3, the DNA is TGTGCCAGCAGTGGCGGACAGAGTTACTCCTACGAGCAGTACTTC. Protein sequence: CASSGGQSYSYEQYF.

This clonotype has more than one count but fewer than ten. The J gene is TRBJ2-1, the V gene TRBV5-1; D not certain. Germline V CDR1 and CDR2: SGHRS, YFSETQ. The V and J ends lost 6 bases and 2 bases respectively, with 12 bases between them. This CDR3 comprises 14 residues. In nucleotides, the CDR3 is TGCGCCAGCAACCAACTAAATACCTACAATGAGCAGTTCTTC. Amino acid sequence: CASNQLNTYNEQFF.

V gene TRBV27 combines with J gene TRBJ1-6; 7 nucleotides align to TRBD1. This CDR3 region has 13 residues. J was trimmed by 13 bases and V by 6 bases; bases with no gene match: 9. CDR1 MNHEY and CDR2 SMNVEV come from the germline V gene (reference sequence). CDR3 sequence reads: CASSPTGWSPLHF. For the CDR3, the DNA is TGTGCCAGCAGCCCGACAGGGTGGTCGCCCCTCCACTTT.

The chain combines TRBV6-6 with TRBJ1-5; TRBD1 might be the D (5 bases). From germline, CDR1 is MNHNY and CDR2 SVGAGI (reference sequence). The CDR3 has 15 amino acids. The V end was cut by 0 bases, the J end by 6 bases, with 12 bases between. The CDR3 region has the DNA TGTGCCAGCAGTTACTCGACGGGGGAGACTCAGCCCCAGCATTTT. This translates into CASSYSTGETQPQHF.

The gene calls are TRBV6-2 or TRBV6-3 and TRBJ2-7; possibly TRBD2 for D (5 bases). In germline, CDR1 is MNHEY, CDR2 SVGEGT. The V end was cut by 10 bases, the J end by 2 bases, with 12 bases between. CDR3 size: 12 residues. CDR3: CATRAQPYEQYF. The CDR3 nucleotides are TGTGCCACGCGGGCACAGCCCTACGAGCAGTACTTC.

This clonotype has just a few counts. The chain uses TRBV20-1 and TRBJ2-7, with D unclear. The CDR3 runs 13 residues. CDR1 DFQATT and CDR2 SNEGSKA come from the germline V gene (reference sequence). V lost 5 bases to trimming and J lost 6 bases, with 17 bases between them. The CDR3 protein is CSAPSTINAEQYF. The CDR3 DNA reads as TGCAGTGCTCCTAGTACGATCAATGCCGAGCAGTACTTC.

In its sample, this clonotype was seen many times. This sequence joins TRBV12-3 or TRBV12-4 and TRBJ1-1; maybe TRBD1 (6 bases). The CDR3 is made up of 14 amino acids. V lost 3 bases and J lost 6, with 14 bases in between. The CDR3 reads CASSFGQRGAEAFF. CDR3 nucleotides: TGTGCCAGCAGTTTCGGACAGCGGGGCGCTGAAGCTTTCTTT.

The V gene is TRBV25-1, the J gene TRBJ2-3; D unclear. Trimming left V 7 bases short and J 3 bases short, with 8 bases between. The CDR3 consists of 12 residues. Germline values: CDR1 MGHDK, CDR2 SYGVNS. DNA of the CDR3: TGTGCCAGCACGAAGGGAACAGATACGCAGTATTTT. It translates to CASTKGTDTQYF.

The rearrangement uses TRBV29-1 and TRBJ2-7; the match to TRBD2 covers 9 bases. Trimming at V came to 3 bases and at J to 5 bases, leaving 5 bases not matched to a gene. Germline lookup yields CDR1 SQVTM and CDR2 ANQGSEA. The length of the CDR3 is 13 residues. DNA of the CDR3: TGCAGCGTTGATAGCGGGAGTCTCCACGAGCAGTACTTC. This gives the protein CSVDSGSLHEQYF.